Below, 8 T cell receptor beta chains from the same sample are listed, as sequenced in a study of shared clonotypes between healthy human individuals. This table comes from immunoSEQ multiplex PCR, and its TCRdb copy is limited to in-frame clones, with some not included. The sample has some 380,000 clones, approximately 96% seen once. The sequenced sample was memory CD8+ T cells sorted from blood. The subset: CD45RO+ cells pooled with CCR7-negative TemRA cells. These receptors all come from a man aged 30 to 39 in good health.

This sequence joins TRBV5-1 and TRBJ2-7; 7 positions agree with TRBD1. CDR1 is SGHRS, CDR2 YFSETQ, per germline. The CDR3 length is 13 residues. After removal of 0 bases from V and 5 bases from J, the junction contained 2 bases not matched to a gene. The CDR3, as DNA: TGCGCCAGCAGCTTGGAGGGGGCAAACGAGCAGTACTTC. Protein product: CASSLEGANEQYF.

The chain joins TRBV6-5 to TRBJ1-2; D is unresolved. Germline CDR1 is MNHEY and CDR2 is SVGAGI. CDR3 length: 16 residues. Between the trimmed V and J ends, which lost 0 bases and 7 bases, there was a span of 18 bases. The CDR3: CASSYSSDPRRGGYTF. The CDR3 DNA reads TGTGCCAGCAGTTACTCCTCCGACCCCCGCCGGGGTGGCTACACCTTC.

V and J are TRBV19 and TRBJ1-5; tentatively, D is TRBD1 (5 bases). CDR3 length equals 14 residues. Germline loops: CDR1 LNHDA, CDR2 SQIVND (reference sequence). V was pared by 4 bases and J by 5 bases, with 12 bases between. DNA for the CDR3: TGTGCCAGTAGTACCTTTCGGGACCATCAGCCCCAGCATTTT. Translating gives CASSTFRDHQPQHF.

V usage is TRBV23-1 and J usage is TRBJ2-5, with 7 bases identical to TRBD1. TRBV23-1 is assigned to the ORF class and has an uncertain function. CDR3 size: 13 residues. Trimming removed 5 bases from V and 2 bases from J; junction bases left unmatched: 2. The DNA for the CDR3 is TGCGCCAGCAGTTCACAGGGGCAAGAGACCCAGTACTTC. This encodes CASSSQGQETQYF.

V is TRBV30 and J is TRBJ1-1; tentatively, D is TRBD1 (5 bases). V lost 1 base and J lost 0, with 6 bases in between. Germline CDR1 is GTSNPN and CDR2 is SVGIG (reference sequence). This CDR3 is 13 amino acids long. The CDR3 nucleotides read TGTGCCTGGAGTGAGGGGATGAACACTGAAGCTTTCTTT. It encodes CAWSEGMNTEAFF.

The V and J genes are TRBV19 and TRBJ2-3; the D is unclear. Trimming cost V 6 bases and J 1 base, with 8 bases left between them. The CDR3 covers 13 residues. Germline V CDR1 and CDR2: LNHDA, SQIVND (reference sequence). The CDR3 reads CASREYGTDTQYF. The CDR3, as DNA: TGTGCCAGTAGGGAGTACGGCACAGATACGCAGTATTTT.

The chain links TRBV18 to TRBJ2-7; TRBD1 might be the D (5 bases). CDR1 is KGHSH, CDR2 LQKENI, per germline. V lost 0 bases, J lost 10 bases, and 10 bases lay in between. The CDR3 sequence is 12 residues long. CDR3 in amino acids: CASSPPAGSQYF. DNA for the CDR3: TGTGCCAGCTCACCACCCGCAGGGTCACAGTACTTC.

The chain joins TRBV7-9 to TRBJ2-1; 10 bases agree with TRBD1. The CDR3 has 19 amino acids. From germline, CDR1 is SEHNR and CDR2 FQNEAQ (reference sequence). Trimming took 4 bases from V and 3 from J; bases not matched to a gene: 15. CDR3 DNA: TGTGCCAGCAGCTCGACCAACCGGGACAGGGGCTCTTTCTACAATGAGCAGTTCTTC. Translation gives CASSSTNRDRGSFYNEQFF.